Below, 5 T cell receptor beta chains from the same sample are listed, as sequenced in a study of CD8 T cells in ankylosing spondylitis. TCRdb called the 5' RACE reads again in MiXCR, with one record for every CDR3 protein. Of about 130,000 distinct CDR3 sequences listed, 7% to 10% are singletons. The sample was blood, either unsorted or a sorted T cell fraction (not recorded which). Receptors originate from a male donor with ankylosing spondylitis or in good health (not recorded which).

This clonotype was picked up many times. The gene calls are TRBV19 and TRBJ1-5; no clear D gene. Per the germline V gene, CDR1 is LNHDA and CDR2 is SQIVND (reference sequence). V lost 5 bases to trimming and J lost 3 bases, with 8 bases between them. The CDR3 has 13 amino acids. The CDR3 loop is CASSRVNNQPQHF. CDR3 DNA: TGTGCCAGTAGTCGGGTCAACAATCAGCCCCAGCATTTT.

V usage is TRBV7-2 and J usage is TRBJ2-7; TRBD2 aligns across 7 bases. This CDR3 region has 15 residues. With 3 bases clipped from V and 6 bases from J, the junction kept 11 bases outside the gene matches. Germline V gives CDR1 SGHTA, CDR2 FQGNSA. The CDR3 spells CASSFGGSSPFEQYF. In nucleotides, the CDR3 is TGTGCCAGCAGCTTCGGGGGGTCTTCTCCCTTCGAGCAGTACTTC. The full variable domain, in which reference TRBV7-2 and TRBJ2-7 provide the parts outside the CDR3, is GAGVSQSPSNKVTEKGKDVELRCDPISGHTALYWYRQSLGQGLEFLIYFQGNSAPDKSGLPSDRFSAERTGGSVSTLTIQRTQQEDSAVYLCASSFGGSSPFEQYFGPGTRLTVT.

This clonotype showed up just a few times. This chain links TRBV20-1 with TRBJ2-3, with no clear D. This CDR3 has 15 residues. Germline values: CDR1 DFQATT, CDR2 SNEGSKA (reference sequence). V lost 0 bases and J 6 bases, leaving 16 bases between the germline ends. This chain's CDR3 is CSARDRHGVPDTQYF. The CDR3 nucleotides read TGCAGTGCTAGAGACCGCCATGGGGTCCCCGATACGCAGTATTTT.

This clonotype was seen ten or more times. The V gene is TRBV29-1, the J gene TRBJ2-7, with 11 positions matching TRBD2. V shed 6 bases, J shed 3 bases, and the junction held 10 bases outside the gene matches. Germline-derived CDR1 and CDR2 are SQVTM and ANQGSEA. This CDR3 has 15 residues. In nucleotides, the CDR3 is TGCAGCGTCGCCCACAGACTAGCGGGATTCTACGAGCAGTACTTC. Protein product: CSVAHRLAGFYEQYF.

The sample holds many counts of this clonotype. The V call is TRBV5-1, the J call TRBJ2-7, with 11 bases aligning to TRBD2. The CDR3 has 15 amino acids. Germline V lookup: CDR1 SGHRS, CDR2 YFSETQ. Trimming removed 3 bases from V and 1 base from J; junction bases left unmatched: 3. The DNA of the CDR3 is TGCGCCAGCAGCTCACTAGCGGGAGTGTCCTACGAGCAGTACTTC. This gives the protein CASSSLAGVSYEQYF.